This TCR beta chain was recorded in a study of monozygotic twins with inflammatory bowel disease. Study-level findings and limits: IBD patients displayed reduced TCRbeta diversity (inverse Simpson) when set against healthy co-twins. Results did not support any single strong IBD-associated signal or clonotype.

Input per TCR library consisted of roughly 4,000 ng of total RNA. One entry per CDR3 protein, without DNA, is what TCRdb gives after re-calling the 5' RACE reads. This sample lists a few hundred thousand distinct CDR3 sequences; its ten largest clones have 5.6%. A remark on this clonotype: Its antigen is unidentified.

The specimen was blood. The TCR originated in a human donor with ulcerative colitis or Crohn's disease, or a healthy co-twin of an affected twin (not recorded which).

CDR3: CATSDRTSGRESYEQYF. This rearrangement joins TRBV24-1 to TRBJ2-7; TCRdb's D gene call, TRBD2, goes unchecked for lack of DNA. This CDR3 contains 17 residues. Per germline, CDR1 KGHDR and CDR2 SFDVKD.